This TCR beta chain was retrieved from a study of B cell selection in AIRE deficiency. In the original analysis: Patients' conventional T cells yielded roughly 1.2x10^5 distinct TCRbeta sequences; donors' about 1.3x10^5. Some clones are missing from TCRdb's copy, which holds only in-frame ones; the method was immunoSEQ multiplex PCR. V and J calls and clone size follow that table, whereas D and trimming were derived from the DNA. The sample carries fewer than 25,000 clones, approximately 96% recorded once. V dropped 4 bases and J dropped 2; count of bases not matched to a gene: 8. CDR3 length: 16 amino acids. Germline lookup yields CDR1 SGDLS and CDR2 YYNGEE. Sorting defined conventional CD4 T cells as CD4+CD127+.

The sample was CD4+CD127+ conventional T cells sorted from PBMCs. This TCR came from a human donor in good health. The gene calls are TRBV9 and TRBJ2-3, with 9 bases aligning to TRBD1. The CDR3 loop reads CASSPRTGENTDTQYF. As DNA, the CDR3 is TGTGCCAGCAGCCCGCGGACAGGGGAAAACACAGATACGCAGTATTTT.